Presented here are 14 T cell receptor beta chains from one specimen sequenced in a study of T cell responses to AZD1222 COVID-19 vaccine. Data came from immunoSEQ multiplex PCR; TCRdb stores just in-frame clones and leaves some out. The sample carries over 110,000 clones, about nine tenths recorded once. The material sequenced was peripheral blood, taken 28 days after the second AZD1222 dose. The receptors were sampled from an adult who received the AZD1222 COVID-19 vaccine.

The chain couples TRBV6-2 or TRBV6-3 to TRBJ1-2; 8 bases line up with TRBD1. The CDR3 spans 21 residues. CDR1 MNHEY and CDR2 SVGEGT come from the germline V gene. The V and J ends lost 5 bases and 2 bases, in that order; junction bases with no gene match: 25. In DNA, the CDR3 is TGTGCCAGCAGTCCAAGAATAAGAAGCCGGGGACAGGATCCTAGGAACTATGGCTACACCTTC. Encoded protein: CASSPRIRSRGQDPRNYGYTF.

The gene calls are TRBV10-1 and TRBJ2-1, with 9 nucleotides matching TRBD2. The germline V gene has CDR1 WNHNN and CDR2 SYGVQD (reference sequence). V gave up 6 bases and J gave up 6 bases; unmatched junction bases: 9. The CDR3 length is 15 residues. Here the CDR3 reads CASSERVAGVNEQFF. The DNA for the CDR3 is TGCGCCAGCAGCGAAAGGGTAGCGGGAGTCAATGAGCAGTTCTTC.

V usage is TRBV5-1 and J usage is TRBJ1-6; 9 bases fit TRBD1. Germline V gene data show CDR1 as SGHRS and CDR2 as YFSETQ. V was pared by 4 bases and J by 0 bases, with 17 bases of the junction left unmatched. The CDR3 runs 21 residues. CDR3 nucleotides: TGCGCCAGCAGCCCGGGGGTCCCACAGGGGGCGACGAGCTCCTATAATTCACCCCTCCACTTT. Protein product: CASSPGVPQGATSSYNSPLHF.

The chain is built from TRBV7-2 and TRBJ2-1; weak D call: TRBD2 (6 bases). The CDR3 loop spans 14 amino acids. Germline CDR1 and CDR2: SGHTA and FQGNSA. V was trimmed by 5 bases and J by 3 bases, leaving 11 bases between them. CDR3 in amino acids: CASSGGLFYNEQFF. DNA of the CDR3: TGTGCCAGCAGCGGGGGACTCTTCTACAATGAGCAGTTCTTC.

DNA for the CDR3: TGTGCCAGCCTACCCCAGGGAGGGATGGGTAATGAAAAACTGTTTTTT. Its protein is CASLPQGGMGNEKLFF. The chain employs TRBV28 and TRBJ1-4; D may be TRBD1 (5 bases). Germline CDR1 reads MDHEN; CDR2 reads SYDVKM. The V and J ends lost 8 bases and 4 bases respectively, with 20 bases between them. The CDR3 spans 16 residues.

The V and J genes are TRBV27 and TRBJ2-7; D remains ambiguous. This CDR3 is built from 13 residues. Germline V gene data show CDR1 as MNHEY and CDR2 as SMNVEV (reference sequence). V gave up 2 bases and J gave up 6 bases, with 11 bases separating them. The CDR3, as DNA: TGTGCCAGCAGTTTAAAGGCTGGGTTCGAGCAGTACGTC. It translates to CASSLKAGFEQYV.

The rearrangement uses TRBV30 and TRBJ1-4; TRBD1 matches at 8 bases. The V and J ends lost 5 bases and 8 bases, in that order; junction bases with no gene match: 10. The CDR3 loop spans 14 amino acids. Per the germline V gene, CDR1 is GTSNPN and CDR2 is SVGIG (reference sequence). The CDR3 nucleotides read TGTGCCTGGGCCACAGGGGGGGCCGGGGAAAAACTGTTTTTT. It encodes CAWATGGAGEKLFF.

V usage is TRBV19 and J usage is TRBJ1-6; D is unresolved. This CDR3 has 14 amino acids. Trimming cost V 5 bases and J 4 bases, with 9 bases left between them. Germline assignment: CDR1 LNHDA and CDR2 SQIVND (reference sequence). Here the CDR3 DNA reads TGTGCCAGTAGTCCCGGACGGTATAATTCACCCCTCCACTTT. Its protein product is CASSPGRYNSPLHF.

CDR3 nucleotide sequence: TGTGCCAGCAGTTTATGGCCAGATAACACTGAAGCTTTCTTT. This codes for CASSLWPDNTEAFF. The chain carries TRBV27 and TRBJ1-1; no firm D call. Germline CDR1 and CDR2: MNHEY and SMNVEV (reference sequence). Trimming stripped 1 base from V and 2 bases from J, with 8 bases between. This CDR3 spans 14 amino acids.

This chain connects TRBV2 to TRBJ2-1; perhaps D is TRBD1 or TRBD2 (5 bases each). V was clipped by 7 bases and J by 5 bases, with 18 bases between them. Germline CDR1 and CDR2: SNHLY and FYNNEI. The CDR3 runs to 15 residues. CDR3 sequence reads: CASISRLGGNNEQFF. For the CDR3, the DNA is TGTGCCAGCATTTCCCGACTTGGGGGAAACAATGAGCAGTTCTTC.

The J gene is TRBJ2-1, the V gene TRBV7-8, with D hard to call. The V end lost 1 base, the J end lost 6 bases, and 13 bases lay between the germline ends. The germline V gene has CDR1 SGHVS and CDR2 FQNEAQ. CDR3 length: 15 residues. The CDR3 coding sequence is TGTGCCAGCAGCTTAGTAGCTCTCCCAGGCAATGAGCAGTTCTTC. Amino acid sequence: CASSLVALPGNEQFF.

The V call is TRBV7-8, the J call TRBJ2-3, with 11 bases that match TRBD2. V trimming: 0 bases; J trimming: 1 base; junction bases outside the gene matches: 9. The V gene's germline CDR1 is SGHVS and CDR2 FQNEAQ. The CDR3 extends over 19 amino acids. In nucleotides, the CDR3 is TGTGCCAGCAGCTTAGCCGTAGCGGGGGGGGTCCCGGGCACAGATACGCAGTATTTT. Translated: CASSLAVAGGVPGTDTQYF.

This clone was picked up a small number of times. V and J are TRBV5-4 and TRBJ2-1, with 9 bases fitting TRBD2. Germline V gene sequence: CDR1 SGHNT, CDR2 YYREEE (reference sequence). The CDR3 is 18 residues long. V dropped 0 bases and J dropped 3; count of bases not matched to a gene: 10. The CDR3 DNA sequence: TGTGCCAGCAGCTTGGCCGGGGTAGCGGGAGTCGGCTACAATGAGCAGTTCTTC. Encoded protein: CASSLAGVAGVGYNEQFF.

This rearrangement joins TRBV5-1 to TRBJ2-1, with D tentatively TRBD2 (5 bases). CDR1 is SGHRS and CDR2 is YFSETQ in the germline V gene. V lost 4 bases to trimming and J lost 0 bases, with 11 bases between them. The CDR3 spans 15 residues. CDR3 amino acids: CASSREGSSYNEQFF. CDR3 DNA sequence: TGCGCCAGCAGCCGTGAGGGTAGCTCCTACAATGAGCAGTTCTTC.